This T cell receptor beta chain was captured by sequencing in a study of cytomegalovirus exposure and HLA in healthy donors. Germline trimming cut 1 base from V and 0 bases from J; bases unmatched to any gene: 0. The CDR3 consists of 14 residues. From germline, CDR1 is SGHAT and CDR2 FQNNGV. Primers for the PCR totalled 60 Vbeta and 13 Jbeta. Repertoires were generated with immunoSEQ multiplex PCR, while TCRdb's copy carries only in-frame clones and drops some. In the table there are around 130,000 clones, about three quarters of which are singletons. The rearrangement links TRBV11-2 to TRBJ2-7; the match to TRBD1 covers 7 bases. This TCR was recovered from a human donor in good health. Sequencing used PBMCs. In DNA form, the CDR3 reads TGTGCCAGCAGCTTAGGGGACAGCTCCTACGAGCAGTACTTC. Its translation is CASSLGDSSYEQYF.